This TCR beta chain came from a study of CXCR3-negative and CXCR3-positive naive CD8 T cells. Study-level results: A higher hydrophobicity marked the TRB CDR3s of CXCR3-positive naive cells versus CXCR3-negative naive cells. Memory CD8+ T cell repertoires were far less diverse than both naive subsets.

Comment on this clonotype: The antigen is not known.

The CDR3 is 12 residues long. Germline CDR1 MDHEN, CDR2 SYDVKM. 5' RACE that incorporated UMI labels was used to prepare the TRB cDNA libraries. For each CDR3 protein, TCRdb gives one entry from its re-call of the 5' RACE reads, without DNA. Across about 150,000 distinct CDR3 sequences, the top ten clones capture about 0.48% of the sample. Subsets of CD8+ T cells were each sorted in triplicate at about 300,000 cells apiece. Sequencing was performed on naive CXCR3+ CD8+ T cells from blood. Subset specified: CD45RO-CCR7+CD27+CD95- naive CD8+ T cells expressing CXCR3 (TNR3+). This TCR derives from a human donor in good health. Some clones in this sample may be carry-over from other donors' samples. This chain uses TRBV28 with TRBJ2-1; the TCRdb call, TRBD2, lacks DNA for checking. The CDR3 here is CASSWGSGEQFF.